This T cell receptor (beta chain) derives from a study of T cell clonality in common variable immunodeficiency. There are a few counts of this clone. The read ends 3 residues before the CDR3 terminus; that terminus is restored from the germline J gene. This CDR3 comprises 15 residues. The germline V gene encodes CDR1 SGHRS and CDR2 YFSETQ. Trimming removed 1 base from V and 2 bases from J, with 12 bases in between. Sequenced by immunoSEQ multiplex PCR; TCRdb stores in-frame clones only, minus some. The repertoire consists of about 39,000 clones, none detected only once. The receptor's source is a person aged 18 to 75 in good health. The sequenced sample was peripheral blood mononuclear cells. V usage is TRBV5-1 and J usage is TRBJ2-5; a possible D gene is TRBD2 (5 bases). Incomplete CDR3 DNA: TGCGCCAGCAGCTTGTCCCCCGGCGGGCAAGAGACC. It encodes CASSLSPGGQET. The whole CDR3 reads CASSLSPGGQETQYF. The full variable domain, rest sourced from reference TRBV5-1 and TRBJ2-5, is KAGVTQTPRYLIKTRGQQVTLSCSPISGHRSVSWYQQTPGQGLQFLFEYFSETQRNKGNFPGRFSGRQFSNSRSEMNVSTLELGDSALYLCASSLSPGGQETQYFGPGTRLLVL.